The sequence of this TCR beta chain was determined in a study of blood T cell repertoires in COVID-19. Libraries were prepared by immunoSEQ multiplex PCR; TCRdb keeps only in-frame clonotypes and omits some of them. The sample has around 620,000 clones; 85% to 90% are singletons. V shed 6 bases and J 4 bases; nucleotides not matched to a gene: 3. CDR1 and CDR2 (germline): DFQATT, SNEGSKA (reference sequence). CDR3 size: 11 residues. Sample: peripheral blood. The clonotype was recovered from a woman between 18 and 29 years old with acute or convalescent COVID-19. V is TRBV20-1 and J is TRBJ2-7; 7 bases line up with TRBD2. The CDR3 here is CSAASGYEQYF. CDR3 bases: TGCAGTGCGGCTAGCGGTTACGAGCAGTACTTC.